This T cell receptor beta chain was retrieved from a study of T cell repertoires in cytomegalovirus infection. General study points: Adding up the frequency of public TCR beta families identified people who carried CMV plus the relevant HLA. The ex vivo response showed dominance by HLA-C-restricted CMV-specific TCR beta clonotypes.

Per the germline V gene, CDR1 is DFQATT and CDR2 is SNEGSKA (reference sequence). The CDR3 runs 13 residues. This clonotype was found a few times. What it binds is not known. TCRdb recomputed calls from the reads with MiXCR, one row per CDR3 protein. Among roughly 350,000 distinct CDR3 sequences listed, approximately 30% were seen once. The sequence came from a human donor in good health (CMV status not recorded). Some clones in this sample may be carry-over from other donors' samples. V is TRBV20-1 and J is TRBJ2-1, with 8 positions matching TRBD2. This specimen consisted of cultured PBMCs, obtained from culture after CMV antigen stimulation. The CDR3 is CTPGGGGYNEQFF. The CDR3 nucleotides are TGCACGCCGGGGGGGGGAGGTTACAATGAGCAGTTCTTC.